Following are 24 T cell receptor beta chains from one sample sequenced in a study of blood T cell repertoires in COVID-19. Some clones are missing from TCRdb's copy, which holds only in-frame ones; the method was immunoSEQ multiplex PCR. Of under 200,000 clones detected, about 88% appear once; the ten largest clones hold roughly 24%. Input material: PBMCs or T cells enriched from blood (not recorded which). These receptors all come from a woman in her 40s in a cohort exposed to, infected with or recovered from COVID-19 (not recorded which).

The J gene is TRBJ2-7, the V gene TRBV14; 9 bases match TRBD1. The CDR3 totals 15 residues. Germline trimming cut 3 bases from V and 0 bases from J; bases unmatched to any gene: 3. In germline, CDR1 is SGHDN, CDR2 FVKESK. CDR3 DNA: TGTGCCAGCAGCCATAGACAGGGGGTCTCCTACGAGCAGTACTTC. Protein product: CASSHRQGVSYEQYF.

The rearrangement uses TRBV18 and TRBJ1-1; TRBD1 matches at 7 bases. The ends lost 3 bases at V and 7 bases at J; junction bases unmatched: 2. The CDR3 length is 12 residues. Per germline, CDR1 KGHSH and CDR2 LQKENI. The CDR3 spells CASSPQGGEAFF. The CDR3 bases are TGTGCCAGCTCACCCCAGGGGGGTGAAGCTTTCTTT.

This sequence joins TRBV5-1 and TRBJ1-1, with a tentative D call TRBD1 (6 bases). The germline CDR1 and CDR2 sequences are SGHRS and YFSETQ. CDR3 size: 14 residues. Trimming stripped 5 bases from V and 1 base from J, with 12 bases between. The CDR3 spells CASSRDTTNTEAFF. CDR3 coding DNA: TGCGCCAGCAGTAGGGACACTACGAACACTGAAGCTTTCTTT.

This sequence joins TRBV27 and TRBJ2-5; 7 nucleotides line up with TRBD1. This CDR3 spans 16 amino acids. Germline V lookup: CDR1 MNHEY, CDR2 SMNVEV (reference sequence). With V trimmed by 4 bases and J by 2 bases, 10 bases remained unmatched. The CDR3 protein is CASSSTTTGAQETQYF. For the CDR3, the DNA is TGTGCCAGCAGTTCAACTACCACAGGGGCTCAAGAGACCCAGTACTTC.

The chain employs TRBV9 and TRBJ1-1, with 9 bases identical to TRBD1. The V gene end was trimmed by 3 bases and the J gene end by 4 bases; junction bases not matched to a gene: 4. CDR1 is SGDLS and CDR2 is YYNGEE in the germline V gene. The CDR3 extends over 14 amino acids. This chain's CDR3 is CASSADRGGTEAFF. The CDR3 coding sequence is TGTGCCAGCAGCGCGGACAGGGGCGGCACTGAAGCTTTCTTT.

J is TRBJ1-5 and V is TRBV5-1; 8 nucleotides line up with TRBD1. The CDR3 has 16 amino acids. Trimming at V came to 4 bases and at J to 6 bases, leaving 12 bases not matched to a gene. Looked up from germline, CDR1 is SGHRS and CDR2 is YFSETQ. The CDR3 DNA reads as TGCGCCAGCAGCCTTGGGGGCAGGGGGCCTAGTCAGCCCCAGCATTTT. Amino acid sequence: CASSLGGRGPSQPQHF. Combining the CDR3 with reference TRBV5-1 and TRBJ1-5 gives the whole variable domain KAGVTQTPRYLIKTRGQQVTLSCSPISGHRSVSWYQQTPGQGLQFLFEYFSETQRNKGNFPGRFSGRQFSNSRSEMNVSTLELGDSALYLCASSLGGRGPSQPQHFGDGTRLSIL.

This clone showed up just once. The rearrangement links TRBV5-4 to TRBJ2-5; possible D gene TRBD1, 6 bases. Germline assignment: CDR1 SGHNT and CDR2 YYREEE (reference sequence). V was pared by 0 bases and J by 5 bases, with 17 bases between. There are 16 residues in the CDR3. The CDR3 loop reads CASSLVQGGGKETQYF. As DNA, the CDR3 is TGTGCCAGCAGCTTGGTACAGGGTGGGGGTAAGGAGACCCAGTACTTC. Looking up the rest from reference TRBV5-4 and TRBJ2-5 gives the full variable domain: ETGVTQSPTHLIKTRGQQVTLRCSSQSGHNTVSWYQQALGQGPQFIFQYYREEENGRGNFPPRFSGLQFPNYSSELNVNALELDDSALYLCASSLVQGGGKETQYFGPGTRLLVL.

Here the CDR3 DNA reads TGTGCCAGTAGTATTAGGAGGGGGCCCAAAAACATTCAGTACTTC. It yields the protein CASSIRRGPKNIQYF. The rearrangement joins TRBV19 to TRBJ2-4, with D perhaps matching TRBD1 (7 bases). The CDR3 has 15 amino acids. V lost 3 bases to trimming and J lost 2 bases, with 11 bases between them. CDR1 and CDR2 (germline): LNHDA, SQIVND (reference sequence).

The V call is TRBV15, the J call TRBJ2-7; possible D gene TRBD2, 5 bases. Trimming stripped 0 bases from V and 2 bases from J, with 11 bases between. CDR1 is LNHNV, CDR2 YYDKDF, per germline (reference sequence). The CDR3 covers 15 residues. The CDR3 protein is CATSRESSGPYEQYF. CDR3 nucleotide sequence: TGTGCCACCAGCAGAGAGTCCAGCGGCCCCTACGAGCAGTACTTC.

This sequence joins TRBV4-3 and TRBJ2-2; possibly TRBD1 for D (5 bases). Trimming cost V 4 bases and J 3 bases, with 21 bases left between them. This CDR3 spans 18 amino acids. The germline gives CDR1 LGHNA, CDR2 YSLEER. This CDR3 is CASSPGLSQALDTGELFF. DNA for the CDR3: TGCGCCAGCAGCCCAGGGCTTAGTCAGGCGCTGGACACCGGGGAGCTGTTTTTT.

This chain joins TRBV6-1 and TRBJ2-3; a possible D gene is TRBD2 (6 bases). The germline V gene encodes CDR1 MNHNS and CDR2 SASEGT. Deletions cut 4 bases from V and 2 bases from J, with 16 bases between. The CDR3 consists of 16 residues. The CDR3: CASSANGGYYTDTQYF. In nucleotides, the CDR3 is TGTGCCAGCAGTGCCAATGGGGGGTATTACACAGATACGCAGTATTTT.

The chain uses TRBV7-6 and TRBJ1-1, with 10 bases lining up with TRBD1. The trim removed 5 bases at V and 3 bases at J, leaving 6 bases unmatched. From germline, CDR1 is SGHVS and CDR2 FNYEAQ. The CDR3 has 15 residues. The CDR3 loop is CASSQIGQGDTEAFF. CDR3 nucleotide sequence: TGTGCCAGCAGCCAAATCGGACAGGGGGACACTGAAGCTTTCTTT.

V and J are TRBV5-6 and TRBJ2-7; 8 nucleotides line up with TRBD1. The J segment lost 7 bases and the V segment lost 4 bases, leaving 7 bases of the junction unmatched. CDR3 length equals 13 residues. Germline V lookup: CDR1 SGHDT, CDR2 YYEEEE. The CDR3 region has the DNA TGTGCCAGCAGCCCCGGACAGGGCAGAGAGCAGTACTTC. This encodes CASSPGQGREQYF.

This chain joins TRBV9 and TRBJ2-7; D possibly corresponds to TRBD1 (5 bases). V dropped 4 bases and J dropped 6 bases, with 17 bases sitting between them. The CDR3 is 14 amino acids. The germline V gene encodes CDR1 SGDLS and CDR2 YYNGEE. The CDR3 protein is CASSRDSPPSEQYF. CDR3 nucleotides: TGTGCCAGCAGCAGAGACAGTCCCCCTTCCGAGCAGTACTTC.

This chain links TRBV13 with TRBJ1-1; 9 nucleotides match TRBD1. In germline, CDR1 is PRHDT, CDR2 FYEKMQ (reference sequence). The CDR3 sequence is 13 residues long. Unmatched junction bases numbered 7, after V lost 4 bases and J lost 10 bases. In DNA, the CDR3 is TGTGCCAGCAGCTCGGGGACAGGGTGGGTAGCTTTCTTT. Protein sequence: CASSSGTGWVAFF.

The chain employs TRBV6-5 and TRBJ1-2; tentatively, D is TRBD1 (6 bases). V was shortened by 7 bases and J by 10 bases, with 13 bases between the two germline ends. Germline V gene sequence: CDR1 MNHEY, CDR2 SVGAGI. The CDR3 is made up of 11 amino acids. The CDR3, as DNA: TGTGCCAGCACACCCGGGACACTCTACACCTTC. Translating it yields CASTPGTLYTF.

This clone was picked up many times. The chain uses TRBV7-8 and TRBJ2-1; 9 nucleotides match TRBD2. The CDR3 spans 15 residues. CDR1 is SGHVS and CDR2 is FQNEAQ in the germline V gene. The ends lost 1 base at V and 7 bases at J; junction bases unmatched: 5. This CDR3 reads CASSLGGRALNEQFF. In DNA form, the CDR3 reads TGTGCCAGCAGCTTAGGCGGGAGGGCCTTAAATGAGCAGTTCTTC.

The table lists this clone with a count of one. This chain links TRBV5-1 with TRBJ2-5, with TRBD1 identical over 9 bases. Looked up from germline, CDR1 is SGHRS and CDR2 is YFSETQ. V shed 4 bases and J 0 bases; nucleotides not matched to a gene: 1. This CDR3 contains 14 residues. The CDR3 spells CASSGQGYQETQYF. DNA of the CDR3: TGCGCCAGCAGCGGACAGGGGTACCAAGAGACCCAGTACTTC. The whole variable domain, remainder taken from reference TRBV5-1 and TRBJ2-5, is KAGVTQTPRYLIKTRGQQVTLSCSPISGHRSVSWYQQTPGQGLQFLFEYFSETQRNKGNFPGRFSGRQFSNSRSEMNVSTLELGDSALYLCASSGQGYQETQYFGPGTRLLVL.

V is TRBV5-6 and J is TRBJ1-1; D may be TRBD1 (5 bases). This CDR3 spans 12 amino acids. Trimming took 2 bases from V and 10 from J, leaving 12 bases between them. CDR1 SGHDT and CDR2 YYEEEE come from the germline V gene. CDR3: CASSFGNGGAFF. Here the CDR3 DNA reads TGTGCCAGCAGCTTTGGCAACGGGGGAGCTTTCTTT.

This sequence joins TRBV5-8 and TRBJ2-7, with 9 nucleotides matching TRBD1. Unmatched junction bases numbered 3, after V lost 2 bases and J lost 0 bases. This CDR3 is 15 amino acids long. CDR1 and CDR2 from the germline V gene are SGHTS and YDEGEE. CDR3 nucleotide sequence: TGTGCCAGCAGCTTAGGGACAGGGTTCTCCTACGAGCAGTACTTC. It encodes CASSLGTGFSYEQYF.

The sample holds one count of this clone. The rearrangement joins TRBV5-1 to TRBJ1-1; D gene unclear. CDR1 and CDR2 (germline): SGHRS, YFSETQ. CDR3 length equals 13 residues. The V and J ends lost 3 bases and 4 bases respectively, with 10 bases between them. The CDR3 loop is CASSSGSLTEAFF. CDR3 sequence (DNA): TGCGCCAGCAGCTCGGGTTCTCTCACTGAAGCTTTCTTT.

This chain links TRBV19 with TRBJ1-1, with D possibly matching TRBD1 (6 bases). Germline values: CDR1 LNHDA, CDR2 SQIVND (reference sequence). The CDR3 loop spans 13 amino acids. V was shortened by 7 bases and J by 3 bases, with 12 bases between the two germline ends. CDR3 protein: CASNQGGDTEAFF. The CDR3 bases are TGTGCCAGTAATCAAGGGGGGGACACTGAAGCTTTCTTT.

V and J are TRBV15 and TRBJ2-3; 7 nucleotides agree with TRBD1. The CDR3 loop spans 15 amino acids. Germline V CDR1 and CDR2: LNHNV, YYDKDF (reference sequence). V lost 9 bases to trimming and J lost 3 bases; unmatched junction nucleotides: 12. DNA of the CDR3: TGTGCCACTAAAGAGACAGGGTCGGTGACAGATACGCAGTATTTT. Encoded protein: CATKETGSVTDTQYF.

The gene calls are TRBV7-6 and TRBJ2-4, with 8 bases lining up with TRBD2. This CDR3 is 17 amino acids long. Trimming removed 5 bases from V and 6 bases from J; junction bases left unmatched: 15. In germline, CDR1 is SGHVS, CDR2 FNYEAQ. The CDR3 spells CASSAFAGGWEGNIQYF. The CDR3 DNA sequence: TGTGCCAGCAGCGCATTCGCGGGGGGCTGGGAAGGAAACATTCAGTACTTC.